These T cell receptor beta chains were read from a single sample in a study of cytomegalovirus exposure and HLA in healthy donors. The protocol was immunoSEQ multiplex PCR, while the TCRdb copy is restricted to in-frame clones and leaves out a portion. The table lists more than 90,000 clones, about 85% of them singletons. The material sequenced was PBMCs. All receptors come from a young man in good health and CMV-seropositive. CDR3s leave out the opening cysteine and the closing phenylalanine or tryptophan. Fields, in order: V gene, J gene, CDR3 protein.

TRBV9	TRBJ1-6	ASSVSGENSPLH
TRBV10-1	TRBJ2-7	ASSGSGTGGYEQY
TRBV28	TRBJ1-6	ASSTVSYNSPLH
TRBV5-1	TRBJ2-1	ASSLVGTGNYNEQF
TRBV5-1	TRBJ2-5	ASSQGIQETQY
TRBV4-1	TRBJ1-2	ASSPNTGRDYGYT
TRBV2	TRBJ1-5	ARGDYNQPQH
TRBV19	TRBJ1-2	ASSTGIYYGYT
TRBV4-2	TRBJ2-3	ASSQRGNLDTQY
TRBV11-2	TRBJ1-6	ASSTLTGGSNSPLH
TRBV4-2	TRBJ1-1	ASSQDFRGGNTEAF
TRBV6-6	TRBJ2-5	ASSRGGATQY
TRBV28	TRBJ1-2	ASSRRTYGYT
TRBV11-2	TRBJ2-1	ASSTRANSYNEQF
TRBV28	TRBJ2-2	ASSNAGVDTGELF
TRBV6-5	TRBJ1-1	ASSVGGPQAEAF
TRBV10-2	TRBJ1-1	ASSDQGGITEAF
TRBV7-2	TRBJ1-1	ASSSFPRGRNTEAF
TRBV10-3	TRBJ1-1	AISTGGENTEAF
TRBV10-1	TRBJ2-2	ASSESTLAGVGELF
TRBV19	TRBJ2-4	ASSIISSDLAKNIQY
TRBV6-5	TRBJ2-2	ASRLAGTGELF
TRBV25-1	TRBJ1-6	ASRDFYNSPLH
TRBV28	TRBJ1-5	ASSSQGGYSNQPQH
TRBV10-1	TRBJ2-3	ASSGSPAVTQY
TRBV2	TRBJ2-2	ASSDRDEGELF
TRBV29-1	TRBJ2-5	SVLKLDNQETQY
TRBV6-4	TRBJ2-5	ASSETSGGAETQY
TRBV9	TRBJ1-2	ASSVGGGHGYT
TRBV4-3	TRBJ1-2	ASSQDKGAVNYGYT
TRBV4-1	TRBJ2-2	ASSQRTGASTGELF
TRBV11-2	TRBJ2-5	ASSLALAGGQETQY
TRBV4-3	TRBJ1-2	ASSQDRGGHGYT
TRBV11-2	TRBJ2-5	ASSPTGPGSQY
TRBV6-7	TRBJ1-1	ASSHIANTEAF
TRBV4-3	TRBJ2-5	ASSQGTRGVGVETQY
TRBV23-1	TRBJ1-2	ASSQSGGVGGYT
TRBV27	TRBJ1-1	ASRPLGGSYTEAF
TRBV11-3	TRBJ1-6	ASSSRGTHNSPLH
TRBV4-1	TRBJ2-7	ASSQALRGVSGGAYEQY
TRBV11-2	TRBJ1-1	ASSLGGNTEAF
TRBV5-1	TRBJ1-1	ASSQVGVTEAF
TRBV5-6	TRBJ1-3	ASSLFRAGNTIY
TRBV29-1	TRBJ1-1	SVELTGGTEAF
TRBV7-2	TRBJ2-3	ASSRAGTGFRTDTQY
TRBV11-2	TRBJ2-5	ASSLGAKETQY
TRBV5-8	TRBJ2-7	ASSSYYEQY
TRBV9	TRBJ1-4	ASSTTGIRSEKLF
TRBV7-8	TRBJ2-5	ASSLMTGEETQY
TRBV29-1	TRBJ2-3	SAASGGHGDTQY
TRBV7-9	TRBJ1-2	ASSLVASYGYT
TRBV5-6	TRBJ1-2	ASSQGSGTGNPDGYT